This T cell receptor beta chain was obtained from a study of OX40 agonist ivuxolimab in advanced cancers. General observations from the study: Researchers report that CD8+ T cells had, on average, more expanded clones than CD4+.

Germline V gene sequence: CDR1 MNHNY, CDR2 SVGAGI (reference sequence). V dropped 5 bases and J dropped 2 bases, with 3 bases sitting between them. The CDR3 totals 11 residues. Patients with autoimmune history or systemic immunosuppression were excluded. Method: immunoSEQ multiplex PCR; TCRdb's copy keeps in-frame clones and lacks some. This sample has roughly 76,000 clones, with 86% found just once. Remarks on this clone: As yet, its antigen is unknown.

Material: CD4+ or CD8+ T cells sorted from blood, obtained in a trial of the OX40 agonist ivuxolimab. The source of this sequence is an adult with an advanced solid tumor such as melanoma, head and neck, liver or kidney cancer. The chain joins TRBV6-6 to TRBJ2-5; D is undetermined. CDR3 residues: CASSLQETQYF. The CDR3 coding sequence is TGTGCCAGCAGTCTTCAAGAGACCCAGTACTTC.